Shown below are 5 T cell receptor beta chains from a single sample sequenced in a study of shared clonotypes between healthy human individuals. Some clones are missing from TCRdb's copy, which holds only in-frame ones; the method was immunoSEQ multiplex PCR. This table holds 500,000 or so clones, approximately 95% found once. Sequencing input: naive CD4+ T cells sorted from blood. Subset reported: CD45RA+ positively selected. These receptors were obtained from a woman younger than 45 in good health.

This clone was observed many times. One end of the junction varies from germline; a read error may be responsible. This chain connects TRBV19 to TRBJ1-3, with 8 bases lining up with TRBD1. The CDR3 runs to 17 residues. Per the germline V gene, CDR1 is LNHDA and CDR2 is SQIVND (reference sequence). CDR3: CASSPTLTGTGGNTTYF. In nucleotides, the CDR3 is TGTGCCAGTAGCCCTACACTCACCGGGACAGGTGGAAACACCACATATTTT.

About this clone: Other DNA sequences of this sample code for an identical CDR3. The rearrangement links TRBV9 to TRBJ2-3, with D possibly TRBD2 on 5 matching bases. The germline V and J ends were trimmed by 2 bases and 1 base, with 8 bases remaining between them. This CDR3 region has 14 residues. CDR1 is SGDLS, CDR2 YYNGEE, per germline. CDR3 DNA sequence: TGTGCCAGCAGCGTTGTGGGAGGCACAGATACGCAGTATTTT. Translated: CASSVVGGTDTQYF.

The chain combines TRBV2 with TRBJ2-7; D is perhaps TRBD1 or TRBD2 (5 bases each). This CDR3 is built from 15 residues. The germline gives CDR1 SNHLY, CDR2 FYNNEI. V was clipped by 0 bases and J by 0 bases, with 9 bases between them. The CDR3 DNA reads TGTGCCAGCAGTGAAGCTCCCGGGGCCTCCTACGAGCAGTACTTC. Residues: CASSEAPGASYEQYF.

The chain employs TRBV10-3 and TRBJ2-7; 9 nucleotides line up with TRBD1. The CDR3 is 14 amino acids. Losses at the gene ends were 8 bases for V and 5 bases for J; bases not matched to a gene: 10. The germline V gene has CDR1 ENHRY and CDR2 SYGVKD. The CDR3 loop is CAIGQPGQGNEQYF. DNA for the CDR3: TGTGCCATCGGGCAACCGGGACAGGGTAACGAGCAGTACTTC.

The chain couples TRBV7-8 to TRBJ1-2; tentative D call: TRBD1 (5 bases). Trimming left V 5 bases short and J 8 bases short, with 9 bases between. This CDR3 spans 11 amino acids. CDR1 is SGHVS, CDR2 FQNEAQ, per germline. Here the CDR3 DNA reads TGTGCCAGCAGCCCCGGGACGGGCTACACCTTC. This codes for CASSPGTGYTF.